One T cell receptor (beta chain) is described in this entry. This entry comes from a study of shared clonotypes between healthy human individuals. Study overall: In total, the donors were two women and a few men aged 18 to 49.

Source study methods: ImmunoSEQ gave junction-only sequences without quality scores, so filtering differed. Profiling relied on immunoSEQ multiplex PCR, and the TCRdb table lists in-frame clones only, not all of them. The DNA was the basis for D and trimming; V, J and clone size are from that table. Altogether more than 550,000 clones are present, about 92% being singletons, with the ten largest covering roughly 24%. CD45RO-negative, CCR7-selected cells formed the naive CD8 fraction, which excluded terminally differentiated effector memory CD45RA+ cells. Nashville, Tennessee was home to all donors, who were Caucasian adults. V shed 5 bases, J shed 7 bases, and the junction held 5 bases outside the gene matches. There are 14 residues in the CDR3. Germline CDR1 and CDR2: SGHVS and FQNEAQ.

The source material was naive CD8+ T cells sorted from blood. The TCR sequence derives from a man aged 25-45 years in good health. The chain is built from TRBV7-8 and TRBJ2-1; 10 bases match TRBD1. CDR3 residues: CASSPWDRGNEQFF. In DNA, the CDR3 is TGTGCCAGCAGCCCATGGGACAGGGGTAATGAGCAGTTCTTC.